In this sample, the clone carrying this T cell receptor (beta chain) turned up a few times. CDR3 length: 14 amino acids. V shed 6 bases and J 7 bases; nucleotides not matched to a gene: 8. The V gene's germline CDR1 is MGHDK and CDR2 SYGVNS. Expressed TCRB transcripts were sequenced because the entire RNA isolate underwent reverse transcription. Measured with immunoSEQ multiplex PCR; TCRdb has only the in-frame clones, and not every one. The sample consists of some 270,000 clones, 12% to 15% of them appearing once. The sample originates from a study of beta chain features in type 1 diabetes. The chain recombines TRBV25-1 with TRBJ2-7; 11 nucleotides align to TRBD1. The sequence was obtained from a woman in her forties in good health. Sequencing used naive CD4+ T cells from blood. The CDR3 reads CASSPKDRGLEQYF. The CDR3, as DNA: TGTGCCAGCAGCCCAAAGGACAGGGGGCTAGAGCAGTACTTC.